Each of the 4 T cell receptor beta chains below was sequenced from the same sample in a study of CD8 T cells in ankylosing spondylitis. Findings and limits, study-wide: One TCR beta motif, made up of 7 or 8 highly homologous variants, appeared characteristic of ankylosing spondylitis blood.

Their cognate antigens are unknown. One entry per CDR3 protein, called by TCRdb with MiXCR from the 5' RACE reads. The profile covers hundreds of thousands of distinct CDR3 sequences, with more than 25% appearing a single time and roughly 0.8% taken by the ten largest. The sample taken for sequencing was blood, either unsorted or a sorted T cell fraction (not recorded which). The receptors were sampled from a male donor with ankylosing spondylitis.

The rearrangement links TRBV3-1 to TRBJ2-2; D is ambiguous. Looked up from germline, CDR1 is LGHDT and CDR2 is YNNKEL (reference sequence). The germline V and J ends were trimmed by 4 bases and 6 bases, with 12 bases remaining between them. The CDR3 covers 14 residues. The CDR3 DNA reads as TGTGCCAGCAGCCTGGCTAGTGGAGCCGGGGAGCTGTTTTTT. Protein sequence: CASSLASGAGELFF.

The chain couples TRBV5-1 to TRBJ2-7; the D gene is possibly TRBD2 (6 bases). The CDR3 consists of 15 residues. Germline lookup yields CDR1 SGHRS and CDR2 YFSETQ. Trimming took 4 bases from V and 2 from J, leaving 16 bases between them. CDR3 residues: CASSAAWGRTYEQYF. CDR3 coding DNA: TGCGCCAGCAGCGCCGCGTGGGGGAGGACCTACGAGCAGTACTTC.

Only a few counts were recorded for this clonotype. The CDR3 sequence: CASSSTGSSSYNSPLHF. In DNA form, the CDR3 reads TGTGCCAGCAGCTCTACAGGTTCGAGCTCCTATAATTCACCCCTCCACTTT. V gene TRBV7-9 combines with J gene TRBJ1-6, with a possible D match to TRBD1 (5 bases). This CDR3 region has 17 residues. V lost 4 bases and J 0 bases, leaving 13 bases between the germline ends. Germline V gives CDR1 SEHNR, CDR2 FQNEAQ (reference sequence).

This clonotype turned up a few times. The CDR3 nucleotides read TGTGCCAGCAGCTTGGTTTGGAGCTCCTATAATTCACCCCTCCACTTT. Protein product: CASSLVWSSYNSPLHF. The chain carries TRBV5-5 and TRBJ1-6; D uncertain. The V gene lost 0 bases and the J gene lost 0 bases, with 7 bases spanning the gap. Germline V gene data show CDR1 as SGHKS and CDR2 as YYEKEE (reference sequence). The CDR3 is made up of 16 amino acids.